This T cell receptor beta chain was profiled in a study of PD-1 blockade in mismatch repair-deficient tumors. The CDR3 is made up of 14 amino acids. In germline, CDR1 is SGHNT, CDR2 YENEEA. The V gene end was trimmed by 4 bases and the J gene end by 3 bases; junction bases not matched to a gene: 6. The repertoire was sequenced with immunoSEQ multiplex PCR; TCRdb's copy has only in-frame clones and lacks some. The sample lists about 34,000 clones, 65% to 85% occurring once. The chain has TRBV11-3 and TRBJ2-7; 7 bases agree with TRBD2. The origin of this receptor is an adult with mismatch repair-deficient cancer. Source: PBMCs, taken around 6 weeks after starting pembrolizumab. CDR3 in amino acids: CASSSGLGRYEQYF. In DNA, the CDR3 is TGTGCCAGCAGCTCAGGACTAGGGCGCTACGAGCAGTACTTC.